These 12 T cell receptor beta chains share one sample of origin, sequenced in a study of response to subunit inactivated influenza vaccine. TCRdb analysed the RT-PCR reads with MiXCR anew, one entry per CDR3 protein. The profile shows around 710,000 distinct CDR3 sequences, about 14% of them singletons. The sample was PBMCs from blood, taken less than 15 days before vaccination. All receptors derive from a man aged 45 to 65 who received an inactivated influenza vaccine.

This clonotype was seen a few times. Sequence at one end of the junction differs from germline and may be a read error. The genes are TRBV20-1 and TRBJ2-7, with D perhaps matching TRBD1 (6 bases). The CDR3 runs to 9 residues. Looked up from germline, CDR1 is DFQATT and CDR2 is SNEGSKA (reference sequence). The CDR3 region has the DNA TGCAGTCCGGGGCAGGGGATTGACTTC. Amino acids: CSPGQGIDF.

The genes are TRBV2 and TRBJ2-3; a weak D match, TRBD2 (6 bases). The germline V gene has CDR1 SNHLY and CDR2 FYNNEI. The CDR3 sequence is 18 residues long. V was shortened by 0 bases and J by 0 bases, with 16 bases between the two germline ends. The CDR3 DNA reads TGTGCCAGCAGTGAAGCGCTGGGCCTAGCGTATAGCACAGATACGCAGTATTTT. Translating it yields CASSEALGLAYSTDTQYF.

The chain uses TRBV4-1 and TRBJ2-6; possible D gene TRBD2, 6 bases. The CDR3 is 17 amino acids. Germline V lookup: CDR1 MGHRA, CDR2 YSYEKL. Trimming removed 6 bases at V and 1 base at J, with 16 bases between. DNA of the CDR3: TGCGCCAGCAGTCGCGGGGCTCCAATATCTGGGGCCAACGTCCTGACTTTC. The encoded protein is CASSRGAPISGANVLTF.

This chain links TRBV20-1 with TRBJ2-3, with D possibly called TRBD1 or TRBD2 (6 bases each). Germline CDR1 and CDR2: DFQATT and SNEGSKA (reference sequence). CDR3 length: 13 residues. CDR3 nucleotides: TGCAGAGGCGACGGGGGCGCGGAAGATACGCAGTATTTT. It codes for CRGDGGAEDTQYF.

This clonotype was seen repeatedly, ten times or more. The chain joins TRBV11-2 to TRBJ2-5, with 9 bases lining up with TRBD2. The CDR3 totals 15 residues. Germline lookup yields CDR1 SGHAT and CDR2 FQNNGV. Trimming took 2 bases from V and 1 from J; bases not matched to a gene: 2. This chain's CDR3 is CASSLSSGAQETQYF. CDR3 nucleotides: TGTGCCAGCAGCTTATCTAGCGGGGCCCAAGAGACCCAGTACTTC.

This clonotype appeared many times. The genes are TRBV7-9 and TRBJ1-2; D gene unclear. The V gene's germline CDR1 is SEHNR and CDR2 FQNEAQ (reference sequence). Deletions cut 2 bases from V and 4 bases from J, with 8 bases between. This CDR3 contains 13 residues. Written as DNA, the CDR3 is TGTGCCAGCAGCTTAAGCCAGGTCTATGGCTACACCTTC. Its protein is CASSLSQVYGYTF.

DNA for the CDR3: TGTGCCAGCAGTTATTATAGGTACACTGAAGCTTTCTTT. It is translated as CASSYYRYTEAFF. This sequence joins TRBV6-2 or TRBV6-3 and TRBJ1-1; D remains ambiguous. Trimming removed 3 bases at V and 3 bases at J, with 8 bases between. Per germline, CDR1 MNHEY and CDR2 SVGEGT. This CDR3 spans 13 amino acids.

The chain is built from TRBV12-3 or TRBV12-4 and TRBJ2-3; the match to TRBD1 covers 9 bases. The CDR3 runs to 15 residues. V lost 3 bases to trimming and J lost 0 bases; unmatched junction nucleotides: 1. CDR3 protein: CASSFGTGSTDTQYF. CDR3 nucleotide sequence: TGTGCCAGCAGTTTCGGGACAGGGAGCACAGATACGCAGTATTTT.

The rearrangement uses TRBV27 and TRBJ2-7; D perhaps matches TRBD1 (6 bases). Deletions cut 5 bases from V and 6 bases from J, with 14 bases between. From germline, CDR1 is MNHEY and CDR2 SMNVEV (reference sequence). The CDR3 length is 13 residues. The CDR3 here is CASSQEQGLEQYF. In nucleotides, the CDR3 is TGTGCCAGCAGTCAGGAACAGGGTCTCGAGCAGTACTTC.

The sample holds a few counts of this clonotype. The V gene is TRBV5-1, the J gene TRBJ2-7, with 8 positions matching TRBD1. This CDR3 spans 14 amino acids. Looked up from germline, CDR1 is SGHRS and CDR2 is YFSETQ. The V and J ends lost 3 bases and 2 bases, in that order; junction bases with no gene match: 4. CDR3 loop: CASSSTGAAYEQYF. Written as DNA, the CDR3 is TGCGCCAGCAGCTCGACAGGGGCTGCCTACGAGCAGTACTTC. The full variable domain, rest sourced from reference TRBV5-1 and TRBJ2-7, is KAGVTQTPRYLIKTRGQQVTLSCSPISGHRSVSWYQQTPGQGLQFLFEYFSETQRNKGNFPGRFSGRQFSNSRSEMNVSTLELGDSALYLCASSSTGAAYEQYFGPGTRLTVT.

This clonotype was recorded many times. The chain uses TRBV5-1 and TRBJ2-4; TRBD1 matches 7 bases. Trimming took 3 bases from V and 0 from J; bases not matched to a gene: 3. The CDR3 length is 15 residues. Germline V gene lookup returns CDR1 SGHRS and CDR2 YFSETQ. DNA of the CDR3: TGCGCCAGCAGCTCGGGACAGCTAGCCAAAAACATTCAGTACTTC. It yields the protein CASSSGQLAKNIQYF.

This clonotype was seen a handful of times. This chain connects TRBV29-1 to TRBJ2-5; D is unclear. This CDR3 region has 10 residues. CDR1 SQVTM and CDR2 ANQGSEA come from the germline V gene. V was shortened by 5 bases and J by 10 bases, with 11 bases between the two germline ends. CDR3 sequence: CSVSTVFQYF. CDR3 DNA sequence: TGCAGCGTTTCCACGGTATTCCAGTACTTC.